This TCR beta chain was recovered during a study of blood T cells in healthy people across ages. Study findings and constraints: In older individuals, TCR beta diversity per million T cells was lower, falling roughly linearly with age. Strong correlation existed between TCR beta diversity and naive T cell percentage. It was the long-lived donors that had more naive CD4+ cells and higher diversity than aged donors.

A remark on this clonotype: The antigen remains unidentified.

A J-beta primer mix and a sample-barcoded 5' primer were used in a second PCR of roughly 7 to 12 cycles. Each cDNA molecule carried a tag from a template-switch adaptor that contained 12 random nucleotides. From the 5' RACE reads, TCRdb called clonotypes with MiXCR, one entry per CDR3 protein. The sample holds over 1,500,000 distinct CDR3 sequences, around half seen once. Germline values: CDR1 MDHEN, CDR2 SYDVKM. Between the trimmed V and J ends, which lost 3 bases and 6 bases, there was a span of 15 bases. The CDR3 contains 15 residues. The chain uses TRBV28 and TRBJ2-1, with D tentatively TRBD1 (6 bases). The specimen was blood. The TCR originated in a woman aged 40 to 50 in good health. In DNA, the CDR3 is TGTGCCAGCAGTTTGGAGAGGACAGTTCGCAATGAGCAGTTCTTC. As protein: CASSLERTVRNEQFF.